The 15 T cell receptor beta chains below were found in one sample sequenced in a study of T cells in localized non-small cell lung cancer. Clones were sequenced by immunoSEQ multiplex PCR, and TCRdb holds only the in-frame ones, with some missing. The data contain about 28,000 clones, roughly 80% of them seen just once; the ten biggest clones take up roughly 4.8%. The source material was peripheral blood mononuclear cells, sampled before any cancer treatment. Every receptor here comes from a man aged 35-69 years with stage III lung adenocarcinoma.

This chain links TRBV6-1 with TRBJ1-5; 9 nucleotides match TRBD1. CDR1 MNHNS and CDR2 SASEGT come from the germline V gene. The CDR3 is made up of 14 amino acids. V shed 1 base and J 7 bases; nucleotides not matched to a gene: 2. The CDR3 DNA sequence: TGTGCCAGCAGTGAAGGGACAGGGGTGCAGCCCCAGCATTTT. Translating it yields CASSEGTGVQPQHF.

The chain joins TRBV2 to TRBJ1-6, with a tentative D call TRBD1 (5 bases). CDR3 length: 13 amino acids. The germline CDR1 and CDR2 sequences are SNHLY and FYNNEI. Trimming took 7 bases from V and 7 from J, leaving 11 bases between them. CDR3 residues: CASTTRVNSPLHF. The CDR3 nucleotides read TGTGCCAGCACGACCAGGGTAAATTCACCCCTCCACTTT.

The V call is TRBV7-6, the J call TRBJ1-3; D gene unclear. V was pared by 5 bases and J by 0 bases, with 17 bases between. The CDR3 has 17 residues. Germline V gene lookup returns CDR1 SGHVS and CDR2 FNYEAQ. CDR3 bases: TGTGCCAGCAGCCCCCGGCCTTTTAAGGGCTCTGGAAACACCATATATTTT. Translation gives CASSPRPFKGSGNTIYF.

This chain joins TRBV2 and TRBJ1-3; D gene ambiguous. Germline V lookup: CDR1 SNHLY, CDR2 FYNNEI. Trimming stripped 6 bases from V and 4 bases from J, with 7 bases between. The CDR3 runs 12 residues. CDR3 bases: TGTGCCAGCAGGGCAGGAGGAAACACCATATATTTT. It codes for CASRAGGNTIYF. The complete variable domain, with remaining parts taken from reference TRBV2 and TRBJ1-3, reads EPEVTQTPSHQVTQMGQEVILRCVPISNHLYFYWYRQILGQKVEFLVSFYNNEISEKSEIFDDQFSVERPDGSNFTLKIRSTKLEDSAMYFCASRAGGNTIYFGEGSWLTVV.

The chain recombines TRBV6-6 with TRBJ1-2, with a possible D match to TRBD1 (5 bases). CDR3 length equals 16 residues. The ends were cut back, 2 bases at V and 2 bases at J, with 15 bases in the middle. Germline CDR1 reads MNHNY; CDR2 reads SVGAGI (reference sequence). CDR3 nucleotides: TGTGCCAGCAGTTACAACTTAGGGGCCGAGAACTATGGCTACACCTTC. This codes for CASSYNLGAENYGYTF.

The genes are TRBV5-4 and TRBJ2-1, with D unresolved. Germline lookup yields CDR1 SGHNT and CDR2 YYREEE (reference sequence). With 6 bases removed from V and 10 bases from J, the gap between germline ends came to 11 bases. CDR3 length: 11 residues. The CDR3 region has the DNA TGTGCCAGCAACTGGGGAATGGAGCAGTTCTTC. It codes for CASNWGMEQFF.

This clone was counted a few times. For the CDR3, the DNA is TGTGCCAGCAGCCAGGGACAGAATCAGCCCCAGCATTTT. This gives the protein CASSQGQNQPQHF. V gene TRBV7-9 combines with J gene TRBJ1-5; 7 bases agree with TRBD1. V lost 5 bases and J lost 4; bases outside the gene matches: 2. The germline gives CDR1 SEHNR, CDR2 FQNEAQ (reference sequence). The CDR3 covers 13 residues.

In its sample, this clone was seen once. The chain is built from TRBV5-1 and TRBJ1-2; D unresolved. The germline V gene encodes CDR1 SGHRS and CDR2 YFSETQ. V lost 0 bases, J lost 1 base, and 7 bases lay in between. The CDR3 has 14 residues. The CDR3 DNA is TGCGCCAGCAGCTTGGAAGTTCTTAACTATGGCTACACCTTC. Protein product: CASSLEVLNYGYTF.

This clone was picked up one time. The chain combines TRBV5-1 with TRBJ2-2; D ambiguous. The V end was cut by 1 base, the J end by 6 bases, with 10 bases between. This CDR3 comprises 14 residues. The germline CDR1 and CDR2 sequences are SGHRS and YFSETQ. This CDR3 reads CASSLRALPGELFF. The CDR3 coding sequence is TGCGCCAGCAGCTTGAGGGCATTGCCCGGGGAGCTGTTTTTT.

The gene calls are TRBV6-4 and TRBJ1-2; D remains ambiguous. V was shortened by 1 base and J by 4 bases, with 10 bases between the two germline ends. The CDR3 extends over 14 amino acids. Germline values: CDR1 MRHNA, CDR2 SNTAGT. Here the CDR3 DNA reads TGTGCCAGCAGTGACTATCCGGGAGCCTATGGCTACACCTTC. Amino acid sequence: CASSDYPGAYGYTF.

The chain carries TRBV5-1 and TRBJ2-1; TRBD1 matches at 8 bases. The CDR3 length is 15 residues. From germline, CDR1 is SGHRS and CDR2 YFSETQ. V was clipped by 4 bases and J by 0 bases; unmatched bases: 3. In DNA form, the CDR3 reads TGCGCCAGCAGCAGCACAGGGGGCTCCTACAATGAGCAGTTCTTC. Translation gives CASSSTGGSYNEQFF.

The chain carries TRBV6-5 and TRBJ1-2; 10 bases line up with TRBD1. Germline values: CDR1 MNHEY, CDR2 SVGAGI. The CDR3 length is 14 residues. The ends lost 3 bases at V and 7 bases at J; junction bases unmatched: 5. DNA of the CDR3: TGTGCCAGCAGTTATTCAGGGACAGGGGCTGGCTACACCTTC. Protein sequence: CASSYSGTGAGYTF.

The chain links TRBV9 to TRBJ2-3; TRBD2 matches at 7 bases. This CDR3 is built from 12 residues. Germline V CDR1 and CDR2: SGDLS, YYNGEE. V lost 6 bases, J lost 4 bases, and 2 bases stayed unmatched. CDR3 bases: TGTGCCAGCAACGCGGGAGCAGATACGCAGTATTTT. It is translated as CASNAGADTQYF.

The rearrangement links TRBV2 to TRBJ2-2; D remains unclear. V was pared by 7 bases and J by 1 base, with 10 bases between. Germline CDR1 and CDR2: SNHLY and FYNNEI. CDR3 size: 14 residues. The CDR3 spells CASKRTVNTGELFF. Written as DNA, the CDR3 is TGTGCCAGCAAACGGACCGTGAACACCGGGGAGCTGTTTTTT.

The chain links TRBV28 to TRBJ2-1; 9 bases map to TRBD2. Trimming at V came to 4 bases and at J to 6 bases, leaving 7 bases not matched to a gene. The CDR3 sequence is 15 residues long. CDR1 and CDR2 from the germline V gene are MDHEN and SYDVKM. The DNA for the CDR3 is TGTGCCAGCAGTTCAGCAAGTAGCGGGAGCAATGAGCAGTTCTTC. Its translation is CASSSASSGSNEQFF.